The next 8 T cell receptor beta chains were all read from a single sample in a study of PD-1 blockade in classical Hodgkin lymphoma. Indicated time point: cycle 4 day 1 (C4D1), after six to seven weeks of nivolumab. Every single patient, without exception, relapsed after autologous stem cell transplantation, and brentuximab vedotin exposure varied. The method was immunoSEQ multiplex PCR; TCRdb's version includes in-frame clones alone and lacks a portion of them. The repertoire holds around 100,000 clones, with 90% as singletons. Here the sequenced sample was peripheral blood mononuclear cells (PBMCs), taken before the fourth cycle of nivolumab. These receptors originate from a human donor with classical Hodgkin lymphoma.

Many counts were recorded for this clone. This chain links TRBV19 with TRBJ1-2; D not resolved. The CDR3 totals 15 residues. Germline V gene lookup returns CDR1 LNHDA and CDR2 SQIVND (reference sequence). V lost 4 bases and J 3 bases, leaving 15 bases between the germline ends. The CDR3, as DNA: TGTGCCAGTAGTACCTTCCTGGAGTGGGACTATGGCTACACCTTC. This sequence encodes CASSTFLEWDYGYTF.

The chain recombines TRBV7-7 with TRBJ2-5; D is undetermined. The V end was cut by 2 bases, the J end by 2 bases, with 9 bases between. This CDR3 contains 14 residues. CDR1 and CDR2 from the germline V gene are SSHAT and FNYEAQ (reference sequence). The DNA of the CDR3 is TGTGCCAGCAGCTTAAGTCCCGGACAAGAGACCCAGTACTTC. This translates into CASSLSPGQETQYF.

This clone is a singleton in its sample. The CDR3 here is CAWRGQGANEKLFF. In DNA form, the CDR3 reads TGTGCCTGGAGGGGACAGGGGGCTAATGAAAAACTGTTTTTT. The chain recombines TRBV30 with TRBJ1-4; 11 nucleotides line up with TRBD1. The CDR3 has 14 residues. The junction had 0 bases not matched to a gene; V was cut back by 3 bases and J by 3 bases. The germline V gene has CDR1 GTSNPN and CDR2 SVGIG (reference sequence).

J is TRBJ2-5 and V is TRBV7-3; 12 nucleotides align to TRBD2. The germline CDR1 and CDR2 sequences are SGHTA and FQGTGA. V lost 4 bases, J lost 2 bases, and 2 bases stayed unmatched. This CDR3 has 15 residues. CDR3 bases: TGTGCCAGCAGCTCAGGACTAGCGGGGCAAGAGACCCAGTACTTC. Translated: CASSSGLAGQETQYF.

The chain joins TRBV6-4 to TRBJ2-1; no firm D call. V lost 0 bases and J 7 bases, leaving 10 bases between the germline ends. This CDR3 is built from 14 residues. Looked up from germline, CDR1 is MRHNA and CDR2 is SNTAGT. The CDR3 sequence is CASSDSPLNNEQFF. The CDR3 coding sequence is TGTGCCAGCAGTGACTCCCCGTTAAATAATGAGCAGTTCTTC.

The rearrangement uses TRBV5-1 and TRBJ2-3; a possible D gene is TRBD1 (6 bases). This CDR3 spans 16 amino acids. Germline V gene sequence: CDR1 SGHRS, CDR2 YFSETQ. The V end was cut by 4 bases, the J end by 0 bases, with 15 bases between. CDR3 sequence: CASSQTGSHSTDTQYF. CDR3 sequence (DNA): TGCGCCAGCAGCCAGACAGGTTCCCACAGCACAGATACGCAGTATTTT.

The chain couples TRBV6-4 to TRBJ2-3, with 8 bases identical to TRBD2. The CDR3 consists of 14 residues. Germline CDR1 and CDR2: MRHNA and SNTAGT. V gave up 3 bases and J gave up 1 base; unmatched junction bases: 0. Here the CDR3 DNA reads TGTGCCAGCAGTGAAGCGGGGGGCACAGATACGCAGTATTTT. Amino acids: CASSEAGGTDTQYF.

The chain couples TRBV6-1 to TRBJ2-7; D is undetermined. In germline, CDR1 is MNHNS, CDR2 SASEGT. This CDR3 has 13 amino acids. V was clipped by 5 bases and J by 2 bases, with 10 bases between them. The CDR3 DNA is TGTGCCAGCAGTTCCCAGAACACCTACGAGCAGTACTTC. The encoded protein is CASSSQNTYEQYF.